This T cell receptor (beta chain) came from a study of Ad26.COV2.S vaccination and SARS-CoV-2 variants. Study overall: Ad26.COV2.S was injected intramuscularly once or twice, 56 days apart.

General study results and limits: Substantial post-vaccination breadth of spike-specific CD8+ and CD4+ T cell responses was reported. Placebo recipients trailed vaccine recipients in spike-specific TCR breadth.

Germline values: CDR1 SGHTA, CDR2 FQGNSA. CDR3 length: 15 residues. The V segment lost 5 bases and the J segment 4 bases; nucleotides outside the gene matches: 3. Sequenced by immunoSEQ multiplex PCR; TCRdb stores in-frame clones only, minus some. The table records 360,000 or so clones, approximately 91% of them present only once. The treatment is: 19 received Ad26.COV2.S at low or high dose, single or two shots; 5 received placebo; per-sample allocation not given. Day 63 following the first vaccine or placebo injection was when the samples were taken. The study used a vaccine consisting of an Ad26 vector that expressed Wuhan-strain SARS-CoV-2 spike. On this clone itself: The antigen is undetermined.

Material: peripheral blood, obtained in a trial of Ad26.COV2.S vaccine versus placebo. This receptor was obtained from a person aged 18-60 years who received the Ad26.COV2.S COVID-19 vaccine or a placebo. The rearrangement joins TRBV7-2 to TRBJ2-3; 13 nucleotides agree with TRBD2. CDR3 DNA: TGTGCCAGCAGCGCACTAGCGGGAGGGCCAGATACGCAGTATTTT. Its translation is CASSALAGGPDTQYF.